This TCR beta chain originates from a study of cytomegalovirus exposure and HLA in healthy donors. About the research overall: About 200 million T cells yielded 90 million to 130 million unique TCR beta sequences in earlier analysis. General observations from the study: Indistinguishable V segments, including TRBV6-2 and TRBV6-3, were excluded. Evidence from a later analysis indicated that most CMV-associated TCR beta chains looked HLA-restricted. Previous analysis showed most TCR beta V segments were productive about 90% or about 30% of the time.

The table lists this clone with a few counts. Its antigen is still unknown. The PCR employed 60 Vbeta primers together with 13 Jbeta primers. The protocol was immunoSEQ multiplex PCR, while the TCRdb copy is restricted to in-frame clones and leaves out a portion. The repertoire consists of about 94,000 clones, with 78% occurring once and the leading ten covering about 0.79%. V shed 6 bases and J shed 3 bases, with 14 bases lying between them. The CDR3 loop spans 14 amino acids. The germline CDR1 and CDR2 sequences are MRHNA and SNTAGT. The gene calls are TRBV6-4 and TRBJ1-1; no reliable D call. The sequence came from an older woman in good health and CMV-seronegative. The sequencing input was PBMCs. CDR3 coding DNA: TGTGCCAGCAGAGCTACAGCAACCTACACTGAAGCTTTCTTT. Translation: CASRATATYTEAFF.